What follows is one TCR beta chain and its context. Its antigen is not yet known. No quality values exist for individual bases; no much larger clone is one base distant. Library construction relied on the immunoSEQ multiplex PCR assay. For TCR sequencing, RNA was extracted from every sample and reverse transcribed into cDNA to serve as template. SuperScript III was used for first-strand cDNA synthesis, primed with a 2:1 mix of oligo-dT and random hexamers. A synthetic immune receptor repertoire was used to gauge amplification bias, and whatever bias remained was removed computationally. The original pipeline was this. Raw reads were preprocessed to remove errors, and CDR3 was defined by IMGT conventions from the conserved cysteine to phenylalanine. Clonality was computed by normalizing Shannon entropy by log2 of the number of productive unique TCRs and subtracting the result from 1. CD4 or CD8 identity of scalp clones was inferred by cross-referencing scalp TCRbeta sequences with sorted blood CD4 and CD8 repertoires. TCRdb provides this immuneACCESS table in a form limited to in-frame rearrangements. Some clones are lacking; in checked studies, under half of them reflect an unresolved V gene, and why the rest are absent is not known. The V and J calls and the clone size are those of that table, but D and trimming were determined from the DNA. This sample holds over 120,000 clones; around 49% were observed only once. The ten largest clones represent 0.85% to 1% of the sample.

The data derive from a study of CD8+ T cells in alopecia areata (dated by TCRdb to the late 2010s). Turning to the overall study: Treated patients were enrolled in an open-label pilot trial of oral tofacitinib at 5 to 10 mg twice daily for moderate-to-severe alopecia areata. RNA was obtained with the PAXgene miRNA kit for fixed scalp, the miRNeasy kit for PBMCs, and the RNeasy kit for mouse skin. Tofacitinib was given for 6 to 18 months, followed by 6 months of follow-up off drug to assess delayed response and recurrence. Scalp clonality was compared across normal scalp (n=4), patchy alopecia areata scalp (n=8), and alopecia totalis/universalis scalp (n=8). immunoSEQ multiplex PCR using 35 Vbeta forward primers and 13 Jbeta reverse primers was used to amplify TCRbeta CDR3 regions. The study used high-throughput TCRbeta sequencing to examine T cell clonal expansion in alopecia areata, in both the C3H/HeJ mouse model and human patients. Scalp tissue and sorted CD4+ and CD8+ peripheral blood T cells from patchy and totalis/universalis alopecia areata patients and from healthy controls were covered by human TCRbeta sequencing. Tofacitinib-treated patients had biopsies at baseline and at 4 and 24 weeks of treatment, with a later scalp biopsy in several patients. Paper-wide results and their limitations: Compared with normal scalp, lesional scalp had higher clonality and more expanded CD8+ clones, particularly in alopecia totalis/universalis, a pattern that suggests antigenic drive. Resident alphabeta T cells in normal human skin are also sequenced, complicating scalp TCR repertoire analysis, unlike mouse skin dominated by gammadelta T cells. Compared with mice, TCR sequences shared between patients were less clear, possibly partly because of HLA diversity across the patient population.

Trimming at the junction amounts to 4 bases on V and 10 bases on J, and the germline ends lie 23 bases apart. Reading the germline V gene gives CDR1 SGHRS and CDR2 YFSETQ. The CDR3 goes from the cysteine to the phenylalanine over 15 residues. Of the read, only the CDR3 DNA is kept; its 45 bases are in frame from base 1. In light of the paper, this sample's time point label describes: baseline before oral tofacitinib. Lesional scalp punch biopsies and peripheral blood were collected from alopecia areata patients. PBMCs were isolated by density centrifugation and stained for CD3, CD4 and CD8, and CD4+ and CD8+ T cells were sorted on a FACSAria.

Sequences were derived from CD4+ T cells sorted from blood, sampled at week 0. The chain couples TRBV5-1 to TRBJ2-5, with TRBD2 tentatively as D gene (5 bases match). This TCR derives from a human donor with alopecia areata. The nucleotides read TGCGCCAGCAGCCCCGCGTTCCGGGGTTTAACGAACCAGTACTTC. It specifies CASSPAFRGLTNQYF.